One and the same sample provided the 20 T cell receptor beta chains below, sequenced in a study of somatic mutations in cytotoxic T cells in rheumatoid arthritis. The repertoire was sequenced with immunoSEQ multiplex PCR; TCRdb's copy has only in-frame clones and lacks some. Of approximately 16,000 clones listed, nearly 80% are singletons. Material: CD8+ T cells sorted from blood. These receptors were taken from an adult with rheumatoid arthritis.

This clone showed up just a few times. The V gene is TRBV27, the J gene TRBJ2-7; 7 nucleotides match TRBD1. With 7 bases clipped from V and 4 bases from J, the junction kept 16 bases outside the gene matches. The CDR3 runs to 16 residues. Per germline, CDR1 MNHEY and CDR2 SMNVEV (reference sequence). The CDR3: CASKEKGDSTLYEQYF. The CDR3 region has the DNA TGTGCCAGCAAGGAGAAAGGGGACAGCACCCTTTACGAGCAGTACTTC.

The chain combines TRBV29-1 with TRBJ1-1, with 7 bases that match TRBD1. The CDR3 runs to 16 residues. The V segment lost 4 bases and the J segment 0 bases; nucleotides outside the gene matches: 11. Germline CDR1 reads SQVTM; CDR2 reads ANQGSEA. Written as DNA, the CDR3 is TGCAGCGTTGGAGGGGGCCAATTCAGGATGAACACTGAAGCTTTCTTT. Translation: CSVGGGQFRMNTEAFF.

This clone was recorded once. This chain links TRBV27 with TRBJ2-2; 7 nucleotides agree with TRBD1. Germline V gives CDR1 MNHEY, CDR2 SMNVEV (reference sequence). V gave up 5 bases and J gave up 0 bases; unmatched junction bases: 3. This CDR3 has 15 amino acids. The CDR3 DNA reads TGTGCCAGCAGTCCTACAGGGGCGAACACCGGGGAGCTGTTTTTT. Its translation: CASSPTGANTGELFF.

The chain joins TRBV28 to TRBJ2-7, with D perhaps given as TRBD1 or TRBD2 (6 bases each). The ends were cut back, 3 bases at V and 4 bases at J, with 13 bases in the middle. The germline CDR1 and CDR2 sequences are MDHEN and SYDVKM. CDR3 length: 14 residues. CDR3 protein: CASSFMGGQYEQYF. The CDR3 DNA reads TGTGCCAGCAGTTTTATGGGGGGCCAATACGAGCAGTACTTC.

By frequency in the sample, this clone is medium-sized. The genes are TRBV7-8 and TRBJ2-1; TRBD2 matches 11 bases. V was pared by 0 bases and J by 0 bases, with 7 bases of the junction left unmatched. In germline, CDR1 is SGHVS, CDR2 FQNEAQ. CDR3 length: 19 amino acids. The CDR3 sequence: CASSLALTSGALSYNEQFF. DNA for the CDR3: TGTGCCAGCAGCTTAGCGCTGACTAGCGGGGCCCTCTCCTACAATGAGCAGTTCTTC.

This clone appeared a single time. This chain uses TRBV30 with TRBJ2-1; TRBD1 agrees at 9 bases. The V segment lost 2 bases and the J segment 4 bases; nucleotides outside the gene matches: 6. From germline, CDR1 is GTSNPN and CDR2 SVGIG (reference sequence). The CDR3 length is 15 residues. As DNA, the CDR3 is TGTGCCTGGAGTATGGGACAGGGTAGTTACAATGAGCAGTTCTTC. Amino acid sequence: CAWSMGQGSYNEQFF.

This clone was observed a single time. The chain carries TRBV6-1 and TRBJ1-2, with no clear D. The CDR3 spans 18 residues. V gave up 0 bases and J gave up 6 bases, with 23 bases separating them. Germline CDR1 MNHNS, CDR2 SASEGT. The CDR3 DNA is TGTGCCAGCAGTGAAGCGTACGGGTTCGAAGGGTCTGTCCATGGCTACACCTTC. Translated: CASSEAYGFEGSVHGYTF.

The rearrangement joins TRBV27 to TRBJ1-1; 7 nucleotides line up with TRBD1. There are 14 residues in the CDR3. Germline V lookup: CDR1 MNHEY, CDR2 SMNVEV (reference sequence). The V segment lost 6 bases and the J segment 2 bases; nucleotides outside the gene matches: 6. The CDR3 DNA is TGTGCCAGCAGAATGGGACAGCCCAACACTGAAGCTTTCTTT. It encodes CASRMGQPNTEAFF.

This clone has only one observation. The rearrangement uses TRBV19 and TRBJ2-7, with D tentatively TRBD2 (6 bases). V was trimmed by 7 bases and J by 6 bases, leaving 25 bases between them. The length of the CDR3 is 16 residues. CDR1 is LNHDA, CDR2 SQIVND, per germline (reference sequence). This CDR3 is CASTHTTGTGALEQYF. The CDR3 bases are TGTGCCAGTACCCACACCACCGGGACTGGGGCGCTCGAGCAGTACTTC.

The chain uses TRBV7-6 and TRBJ2-3; TRBD2 agrees at 9 bases. CDR1 is SGHVS, CDR2 FNYEAQ, per germline. The CDR3 is made up of 17 amino acids. The junction had 7 bases not matched to a gene; V was cut back by 1 base and J by 2 bases. The chain's CDR3 is CASSLDVAGANTDTQYF. In nucleotides, the CDR3 is TGTGCCAGCAGCTTAGATGTAGCGGGGGCCAACACAGATACGCAGTATTTT.

CDR3 sequence (DNA): TGCGCCAGCAGCCAAGAATACAGGGCGATTCAGCCCCAGCATTTT. This encodes CASSQEYRAIQPQHF. This chain links TRBV4-1 with TRBJ1-5; a possible D gene is TRBD1 (6 bases). V gave up 0 bases and J gave up 6 bases, with 12 bases separating them. The CDR3 is made up of 15 amino acids. Germline-derived CDR1 and CDR2 are MGHRA and YSYEKL.

J is TRBJ1-1 and V is TRBV9, with 10 bases lining up with TRBD1. V trimming: 0 bases; J trimming: 4 bases; junction bases outside the gene matches: 6. Germline values: CDR1 SGDLS, CDR2 YYNGEE. The CDR3 runs to 16 residues. In nucleotides, the CDR3 is TGTGCCAGCAGCGTAGAGTGGACAGGGGGATCCACTGAAGCTTTCTTT. Its protein is CASSVEWTGGSTEAFF. Using reference TRBV9 and TRBJ1-1 for the parts outside the CDR3, the full variable domain is DSGVTQTPKHLITATGQRVTLRCSPRSGDLSVYWYQQSLDQGLQFLIQYYNGEERAKGNILERFSAQQFPDLHSELNLSSLELGDSALYFCASSVEWTGGSTEAFFGQGTRLTVV.

The chain couples TRBV4-1 to TRBJ1-5, with a tentative D call TRBD1 (6 bases). This CDR3 region has 19 residues. Germline V CDR1 and CDR2: MGHRA, YSYEKL. The ends were cut back, 1 base at V and 1 base at J, with 20 bases in the middle. For the CDR3, the DNA is TGCGCCAGCAGCCAAGTTTACAGGGCGGGTGGTTCGAGCAATCAGCCCCAGCATTTT. Encoded protein: CASSQVYRAGGSSNQPQHF.

The chain couples TRBV14 to TRBJ1-2; D gene uncertain. This CDR3 contains 13 residues. Germline loops: CDR1 SGHDN, CDR2 FVKESK. V was clipped by 4 bases and J by 7 bases, with 13 bases between them. As DNA, the CDR3 is TGTGCCAGCAGCCTAGTTGCGGCTAGTGGCTACACCTTC. The encoded protein is CASSLVAASGYTF.

V and J are TRBV19 and TRBJ1-3; D remains unclear. The CDR3 loop spans 13 amino acids. The germline V and J ends were trimmed by 7 bases and 0 bases, with 7 bases remaining between them. The germline CDR1 and CDR2 sequences are LNHDA and SQIVND (reference sequence). The CDR3 DNA reads TGTGCCAGTACCGACTACTCTGGAAACACCATATATTTT. This gives the protein CASTDYSGNTIYF.

The CDR3: CASSARGSYNEQFF. Here the CDR3 DNA reads TGTGCCAGCAGCGCACGGGGGTCATACAATGAGCAGTTCTTC. The gene calls are TRBV7-9 and TRBJ2-1, with a tentative D call TRBD2 (6 bases). V dropped 5 bases and J dropped 4 bases, with 12 bases sitting between them. Germline CDR1 and CDR2: SEHNR and FQNEAQ (reference sequence). This CDR3 has 14 amino acids.

The V and J genes are TRBV4-1 and TRBJ1-5; 8 bases line up with TRBD1. Trimming removed 4 bases from V and 5 bases from J; junction bases left unmatched: 7. Germline-derived CDR1 and CDR2 are MGHRA and YSYEKL. This CDR3 has 15 amino acids. CDR3 loop: CASSPTGVEHQPQHF. CDR3 coding DNA: TGCGCCAGCAGCCCGACAGGGGTCGAGCATCAGCCCCAGCATTTT.

This clone was seen just once. The chain is built from TRBV11-1 and TRBJ2-7; a possible D gene is TRBD2 (6 bases). Trimming shortened V by 1 base and J by 4 bases, and 11 bases separated the two germline ends. Germline lookup yields CDR1 SGHAT and CDR2 FQDESV (reference sequence). The CDR3 runs to 14 residues. CDR3 sequence (DNA): TGTGCCAGCAGCTTAGTAGGGGAGGCGTACGAGCAGTACTTC. Encoded protein: CASSLVGEAYEQYF.

The chain couples TRBV11-2 to TRBJ1-2; TRBD1 matches at 7 bases. The length of the CDR3 is 17 residues. The V and J ends lost 3 bases and 6 bases, in that order; junction bases with no gene match: 16. Germline CDR1 is SGHAT and CDR2 is FQNNGV. DNA of the CDR3: TGTGCCAGCAGCTTCTACTCGGGAGACAGGGAAGGAGATGGCTACACCTTC. Translation gives CASSFYSGDREGDGYTF.

The chain carries TRBV27 and TRBJ2-1; unclear D gene. V was trimmed by 0 bases and J by 0 bases, leaving 9 bases between them. This CDR3 is 16 amino acids long. Germline V gene lookup returns CDR1 MNHEY and CDR2 SMNVEV (reference sequence). The CDR3 sequence: CASSLSGSSSYNEQFF. The CDR3 region has the DNA TGTGCCAGCAGTTTATCAGGGTCAAGCTCCTACAATGAGCAGTTCTTC.